This record covers a single T cell receptor (beta chain). Its antigen is undetermined. Once obtained from cultured CD4+ T cells, the DNA was sequenced using the Oncomine TCR Beta short-read assay. TCRdb itself ran the PCR reads through MiXCR, one entry per CDR3 protein. The table has about 9,100 distinct CDR3 sequences, roughly 61% seen once. These data belong to a study of vaccination and CD4 T cells after COVID-19. About the study: Overlapping spike peptides of SARS-CoV-2, HCoV-NL63, HCoV-OC43 and HCoV-229E were used, and cells were stimulated with them.

Findings of the study overall: Looking at convalescent patients, a median approximately 88% of reactive clones were present only post-vaccination. Analysis covered relatively few convalescent patients and lacked any early post-infection timepoints.

This CDR3 has 13 residues. Deletions cut 3 bases from V and 7 bases from J, with 9 bases between. Per germline, CDR1 MNHEY and CDR2 SVGAGI. This sample's treatment: roughly nine-day PBMC culture with coronavirus spike peptide pools or control peptides (ViraFEST assay). The TCR sequence derives from a human donor with COVID-19. Sequences were derived from cultured CD4+ T cells from blood, sampled after SARS-CoV-2 vaccination. The chain carries TRBV6-5 and TRBJ2-2; TRBD2 is a possible D gene (6 bases). In nucleotides, the CDR3 is TGTGCCAGCAGTTATCCCGGGGGCGGGGAGCTGTTTTTT. Encoded protein: CASSYPGGGELFF.